The T cell receptor (beta chain) described here comes from a study of cytomegalovirus exposure and HLA in healthy donors. Study-level findings and limits: Researchers counted 164 TCR beta chains as cytomegalovirus-associated. As confirmed in vitro, a few CMV-associated chains were specific for CMV antigens. Reports described diagnosis of cytomegalovirus status by the classifier as highly specific and sensitive. That first-cohort TCR clusters tended to co-occur in the roughly 130 validation repertoires was found in a later analysis.

V gave up 1 base and J gave up 4 bases; unmatched junction bases: 1. CDR1 is SGHRS, CDR2 YFSETQ, per germline. This CDR3 has 13 amino acids. The data were produced by immunoSEQ multiplex PCR, yet TCRdb's version contains in-frame clones alone and is incomplete. The sample carries about 150,000 clones, about 94% recorded once. A single count supports this clone. Antigen: not known. The rearrangement uses TRBV5-1 and TRBJ2-5; TRBD1 matches 7 bases. Sequencing was done on a sample of PBMCs. The receptor was isolated from a man younger than 35 in good health and CMV-seropositive. For the CDR3, the DNA is TGCGCCAGCAGCTTGACAGGGGCAGAGACCCAGTACTTC. Translating gives CASSLTGAETQYF.